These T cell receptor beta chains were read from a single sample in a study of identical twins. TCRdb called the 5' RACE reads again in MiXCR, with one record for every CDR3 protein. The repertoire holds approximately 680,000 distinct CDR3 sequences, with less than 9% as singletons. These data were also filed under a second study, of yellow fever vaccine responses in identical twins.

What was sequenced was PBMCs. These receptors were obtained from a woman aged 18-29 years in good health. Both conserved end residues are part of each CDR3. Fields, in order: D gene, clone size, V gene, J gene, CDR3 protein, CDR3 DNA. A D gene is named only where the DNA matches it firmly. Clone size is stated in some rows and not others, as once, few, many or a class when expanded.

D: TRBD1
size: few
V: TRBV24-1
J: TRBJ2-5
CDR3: CATSELGTGETQYF
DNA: TGTGCCACCAGTGAACTTGGGACAGGGGAGACCCAGTACTTC

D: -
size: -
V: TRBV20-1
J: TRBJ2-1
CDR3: CSVASGAYNEQLF
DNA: -

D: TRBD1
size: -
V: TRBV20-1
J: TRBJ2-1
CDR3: CSARGSTSGQGNNEQFF
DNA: TGCAGTGCTAGAGGCTCGACTTCGGGACAGGGAAACAATGAGCAGTTCTTC

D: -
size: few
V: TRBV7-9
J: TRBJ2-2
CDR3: CASEGSANTGELFF
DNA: TGTGCCAGCGAGGGGAGTGCGAACACCGGGGAGCTGTTTTTT

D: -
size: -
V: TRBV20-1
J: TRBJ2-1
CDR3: CSAISVNEQFF
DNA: TGCAGTGCTATTTCGGTCAATGAGCAGTTCTTC

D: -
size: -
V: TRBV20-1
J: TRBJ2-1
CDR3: CSARDGGAYNEQFF
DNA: TGCAGTGCTAGAGATGGGGGAGCCTACAATGAGCAGTTCTTC

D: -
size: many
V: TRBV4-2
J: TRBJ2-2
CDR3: CASSQDRRGLDTGELFF
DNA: TGTGCCAGCAGCCAAGATAGAAGGGGCCTCGACACCGGGGAGCTGTTTTTT

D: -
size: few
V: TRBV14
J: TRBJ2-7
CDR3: CASSQDLPPYEQYF
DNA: TGTGCCAGCAGCCAAGATCTTCCTCCCTACGAGCAGTACTTC

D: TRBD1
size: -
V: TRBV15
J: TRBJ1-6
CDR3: CATSRRDRVSPLHF
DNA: TGTGCCACCAGCAGACGGGACAGGGTTTCACCCCTCCACTTT

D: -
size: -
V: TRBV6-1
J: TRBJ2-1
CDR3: CASSDRAEYNEQFF
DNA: TGTGCCAGCAGTGATCGGGCAGAGTACAATGAGCAGTTCTTC